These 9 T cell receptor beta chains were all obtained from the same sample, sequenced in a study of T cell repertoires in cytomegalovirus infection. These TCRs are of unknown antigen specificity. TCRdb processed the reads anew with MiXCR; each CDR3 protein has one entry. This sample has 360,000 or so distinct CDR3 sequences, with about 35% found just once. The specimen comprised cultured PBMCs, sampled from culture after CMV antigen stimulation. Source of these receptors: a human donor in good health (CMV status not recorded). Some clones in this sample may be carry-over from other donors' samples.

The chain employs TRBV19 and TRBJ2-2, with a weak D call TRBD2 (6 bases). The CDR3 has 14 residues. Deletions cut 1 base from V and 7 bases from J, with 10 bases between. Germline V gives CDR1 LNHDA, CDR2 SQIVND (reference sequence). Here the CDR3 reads CASSIGQGGGELFF. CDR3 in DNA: TGTGCCAGTAGTATAGGGCAGGGAGGCGGGGAGCTGTTTTTT. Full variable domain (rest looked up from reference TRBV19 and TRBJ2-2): DGGITQSPKYLFRKEGQNVTLSCEQNLNHDAMYWYRQDPGQGLRLIYYSQIVNDFQKGDIAEGYSVSREKKESFPLTVTSAQKNPTAFYLCASSIGQGGGELFFGEGSRLTVL.

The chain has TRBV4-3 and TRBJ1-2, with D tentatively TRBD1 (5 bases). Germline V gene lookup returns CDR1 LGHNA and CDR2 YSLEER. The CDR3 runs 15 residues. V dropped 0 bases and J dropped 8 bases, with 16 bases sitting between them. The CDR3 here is CASSQDRQGGLGYTF. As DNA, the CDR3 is TGCGCCAGCAGCCAAGACCGCCAGGGAGGACTAGGCTACACCTTC.

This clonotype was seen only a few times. CDR3 nucleotide sequence: TGTGCCAGCAGCTTAGACACCTCCGTTTTTGGGGGGGGCTCCTACAATGAGCAGTTCTTC. The encoded protein is CASSLDTSVFGGGSYNEQFF. The chain is built from TRBV7-2 and TRBJ2-1, with 7 bases aligning to TRBD2. V dropped 1 base and J dropped 0; count of bases not matched to a gene: 15. Germline V lookup: CDR1 SGHTA, CDR2 FQGNSA. The CDR3 runs 20 residues.

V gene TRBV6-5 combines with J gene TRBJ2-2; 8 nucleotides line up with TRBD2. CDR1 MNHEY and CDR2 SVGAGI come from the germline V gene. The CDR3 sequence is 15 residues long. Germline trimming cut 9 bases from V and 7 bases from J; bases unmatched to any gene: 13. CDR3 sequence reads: CASTAEREMVGELFF. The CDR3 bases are TGTGCCAGTACGGCGGAGCGGGAGATGGTCGGGGAGCTGTTTTTT.

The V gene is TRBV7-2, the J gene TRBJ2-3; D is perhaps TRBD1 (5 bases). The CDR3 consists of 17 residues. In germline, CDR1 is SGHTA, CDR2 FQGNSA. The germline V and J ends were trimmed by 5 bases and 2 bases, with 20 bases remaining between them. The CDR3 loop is CASSTLTRALSTDTQYF. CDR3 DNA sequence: TGTGCCAGCAGCACGCTAACCAGGGCCCTATCCACAGATACGCAGTATTTT.

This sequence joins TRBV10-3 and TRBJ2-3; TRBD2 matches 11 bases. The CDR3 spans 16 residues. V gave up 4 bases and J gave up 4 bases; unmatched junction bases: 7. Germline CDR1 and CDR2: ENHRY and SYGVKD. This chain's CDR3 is CAISATSGRIADTQYF. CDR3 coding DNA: TGTGCCATCAGTGCTACTAGCGGGAGAATCGCAGATACGCAGTATTTT.

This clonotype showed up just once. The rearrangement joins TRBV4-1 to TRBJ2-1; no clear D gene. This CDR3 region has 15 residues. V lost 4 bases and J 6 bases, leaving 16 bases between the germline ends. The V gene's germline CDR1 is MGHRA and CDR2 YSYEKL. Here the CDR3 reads CASSRAYQFGNEQFF. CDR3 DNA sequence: TGCGCCAGCAGCCGTGCTTATCAATTTGGCAATGAGCAGTTCTTC.

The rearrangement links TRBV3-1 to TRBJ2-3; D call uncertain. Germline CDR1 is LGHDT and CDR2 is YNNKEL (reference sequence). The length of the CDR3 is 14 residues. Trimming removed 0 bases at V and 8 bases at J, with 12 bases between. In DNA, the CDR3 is TGTGCCAGCAGCCAAGAAACCGCCTCAGGTACGCAGTATTTT. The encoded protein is CASSQETASGTQYF.

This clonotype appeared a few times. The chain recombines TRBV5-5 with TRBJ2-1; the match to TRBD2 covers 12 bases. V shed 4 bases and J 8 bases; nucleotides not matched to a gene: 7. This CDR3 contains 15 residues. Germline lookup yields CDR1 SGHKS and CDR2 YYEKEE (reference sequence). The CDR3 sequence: CASSLTSGSIDEQFF. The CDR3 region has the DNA TGTGCCAGCAGCCTGACTAGCGGGAGTATCGATGAGCAGTTCTTC.